This T cell receptor beta chain is from a study of CD8+ T cells in alopecia areata. Trimming cost V 4 bases and J 4 bases; bases outside gene matches: 8. Germline CDR1 is SGHNT and CDR2 is YYREEE (reference sequence). CDR3 length equals 15 residues. Stated treatment: oral pan-JAK inhibitor, 5-10 mg twice daily. Starting from PBMCs, sorting isolated CD4+ and CD8+ T cells. cDNA serving as the sequencing template came from extracted, reverse transcribed RNA. Method: immunoSEQ multiplex PCR; TCRdb's copy keeps in-frame clones and lacks some. The sample contains 270,000 or so clones, more than 45% of which appear only once.

Sequencing used CD4+ T cells sorted from blood, obtained at week 24, from a patient treated with tofacitinib. This clonotype was sampled from a human donor with alopecia areata. V usage is TRBV5-4 and J usage is TRBJ1-2, with TRBD1 matching over 9 bases. The CDR3 spells CASSARTGARYGYTF. Written as DNA, the CDR3 is TGTGCCAGCAGCGCCCGGACAGGGGCCCGCTATGGCTACACCTTC.